What follows are 8 T cell receptor beta chains derived from one specimen sequenced in a study of Graves' ophthalmopathy and Graves' hyperthyroidism. Amplified material comprised TCR beta CDR3 regions derived from RNA transcripts. First-round RT-PCR employed HTBI primers, with a second-round multiplex PCR after it. TCRdb re-analysed the multiplex PCR reads in MiXCR, keeping a single row per CDR3 protein. The sample lists around 1.1 million distinct CDR3 sequences, 36% occurring once. Sample: peripheral blood or thyroid tissue (not recorded which). The receptor set was obtained from an adult man with Graves' hyperthyroidism.

V usage is TRBV2 and J usage is TRBJ1-1, with 9 nucleotides matching TRBD1. J gave up 0 bases and V 8 bases, and 4 bases lay outside the gene matches. Germline loops: CDR1 SNHLY, CDR2 FYNNEI. The CDR3 is 14 amino acids. CDR3: CASGGQGMNTEAFF. For the CDR3, the DNA is TGTGCCAGCGGCGGACAGGGGATGAACACTGAAGCTTTCTTT.

CDR3 region: CASGLATTGTAYEQYF. CDR3 DNA: TGTGCTAGTGGTTTGGCAACTACCGGGACAGCCTACGAGCAGTACTTC. V is TRBV12-3 or TRBV12-4 and J is TRBJ2-7, with TRBD1 identical over 7 bases. This CDR3 is 16 amino acids long.

This clonotype was observed at least ten times. This chain joins TRBV2 and TRBJ1-6; 7 nucleotides agree with TRBD1. V shed 11 bases and J 6 bases; nucleotides not matched to a gene: 1. This CDR3 has 11 amino acids. The germline V gene encodes CDR1 SNHLY and CDR2 FYNNEI. Here the CDR3 reads CAAGGNSPLHF. CDR3 bases: TGTGCCGCAGGGGGTAATTCACCCCTCCACTTT. The full variable domain, in which reference TRBV2 and TRBJ1-6 provide the parts outside the CDR3, is EPEVTQTPSHQVTQMGQEVILRCVPISNHLYFYWYRQILGQKVEFLVSFYNNEISEKSEIFDDQFSVERPDGSNFTLKIRSTKLEDSAMYFCAAGGNSPLHFGNGTRLTVT.

This clonotype was recorded many times. CDR3 nucleotides: TGCGCCAGCAGCCAAGATCAGCAGGTTGAAGCTTTCTTT. It encodes CASSQDQQVEAFF. V and J are TRBV4-3 and TRBJ1-1, with D uncertain. V was trimmed by 0 bases and J by 7 bases, leaving 9 bases between them. Germline V gene lookup returns CDR1 LGHNA and CDR2 YSLEER. The CDR3 covers 13 residues.

The rearrangement uses TRBV25-1 and TRBJ1-2; 11 bases agree with TRBD1. Germline values: CDR1 MGHDK, CDR2 SYGVNS. The junction had 5 bases not matched to a gene; V was cut back by 6 bases and J by 2 bases. CDR3 length: 15 residues. The CDR3 nucleotides read TGTGCCAGCAGAGGACAGGGGGCCGGCAACTATGGCTACACCTTC. It translates to CASRGQGAGNYGYTF.

In its sample, this clonotype was seen many times. The chain uses TRBV9 and TRBJ1-6, with D hard to call. Germline V gene data show CDR1 as SGDLS and CDR2 as YYNGEE. The V end lost 4 bases, the J end lost 9 bases, and 14 bases lay between the germline ends. The CDR3 runs 14 residues. CDR3 amino acids: CASSPGLPGSPLHF. In DNA form, the CDR3 reads TGTGCCAGCAGCCCTGGCCTACCCGGTTCACCCCTCCACTTT.

In this sample, this clonotype turned up a few times. CDR3: CASRLGPVPNTIYF. CDR3 sequence (DNA): TGCGCCAGCAGATTAGGGCCAGTACCCAACACCATATATTTT. V usage is TRBV5-1 and J usage is TRBJ1-3; no clear D. The CDR3 length is 14 residues. Germline CDR1 SGHRS, CDR2 YFSETQ. V gave up 5 bases and J gave up 7 bases, with 16 bases separating them. The full variable domain, with the rest looked up from reference TRBV5-1 and TRBJ1-3, is KAGVTQTPRYLIKTRGQQVTLSCSPISGHRSVSWYQQTPGQGLQFLFEYFSETQRNKGNFPGRFSGRQFSNSRSEMNVSTLELGDSALYLCASRLGPVPNTIYFGEGSWLTVV.

This rearrangement joins TRBV19 to TRBJ1-5; the match to TRBD1 covers 8 bases. The CDR3 runs to 17 residues. Germline values: CDR1 LNHDA, CDR2 SQIVND (reference sequence). The trim removed 4 bases at V and 0 bases at J, leaving 8 bases unmatched. The CDR3 protein is CASSTYRTGHSNQPQHF. The CDR3, as DNA: TGTGCCAGTAGTACCTACCGGACAGGGCATAGCAATCAGCCCCAGCATTTT.